This T cell receptor beta chain was sequenced in a study of human T cells and chemical hapten exposure. This clonotype showed up just a few times. Time point denoted: pre-sensitization, week 0. Treatment described: therapeutic diphenylcyclopropenone sensitization with weekly scalp DPC. Library construction involved attaching unique molecular identifiers to individual cDNA molecules, which allowed quantitative, reproducible TCR counting. TCRdb re-called the RACE reads through MiXCR, storing one row per CDR3 protein. The top ten clones hold 1.2% of a sample with 250,000 or so distinct CDR3 sequences, just under 8% of them seen once. The trim removed 6 bases at V and 4 bases at J, leaving 9 bases unmatched. CDR1 DFQATT and CDR2 SNEGSKA come from the germline V gene (reference sequence). CDR3 size: 14 residues.

The receptor's source is a man younger than 35 with alopecia areata. Some clones in this sample may be carry-over from other donors' samples. The material sequenced was whole blood, taken in connection with sensitization to the hapten diphenylcyclopropenone (DPC). The chain carries TRBV20-1 and TRBJ2-1, with 7 bases that match TRBD1. The CDR3 reads CSATDRMMYNEQFF. The CDR3 DNA sequence: TGCAGTGCAACGGACAGGATGATGTACAATGAGCAGTTCTTC.